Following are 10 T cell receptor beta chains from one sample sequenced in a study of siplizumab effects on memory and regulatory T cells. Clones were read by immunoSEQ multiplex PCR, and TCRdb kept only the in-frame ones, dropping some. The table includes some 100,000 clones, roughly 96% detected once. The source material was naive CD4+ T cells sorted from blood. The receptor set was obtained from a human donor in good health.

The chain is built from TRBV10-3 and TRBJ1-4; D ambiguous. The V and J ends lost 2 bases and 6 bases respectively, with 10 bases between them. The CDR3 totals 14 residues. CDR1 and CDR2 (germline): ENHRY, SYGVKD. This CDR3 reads CAISEAGFDEKLFF. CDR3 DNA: TGTGCCATCAGTGAGGCGGGCTTTGATGAAAAACTGTTTTTT.

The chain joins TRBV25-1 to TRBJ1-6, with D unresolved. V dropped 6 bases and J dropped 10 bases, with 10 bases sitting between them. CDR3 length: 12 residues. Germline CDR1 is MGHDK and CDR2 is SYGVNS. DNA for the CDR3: TGTGCCAGCAGGGGTAGCGGCTCACCCCTCCACTTT. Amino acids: CASRGSGSPLHF.

In nucleotides, the CDR3 is TGCGCCAGCAGCCAAGCTAGTCTAGCGGGGGGTCTCTCCGGAAATGAGCAGTTCTTC. Its protein is CASSQASLAGGLSGNEQFF. This chain connects TRBV4-1 to TRBJ2-1; 11 bases match TRBD2. Germline values: CDR1 MGHRA, CDR2 YSYEKL. The CDR3 length is 19 residues. After removal of 1 base from V and 7 bases from J, the junction contained 15 bases not matched to a gene.

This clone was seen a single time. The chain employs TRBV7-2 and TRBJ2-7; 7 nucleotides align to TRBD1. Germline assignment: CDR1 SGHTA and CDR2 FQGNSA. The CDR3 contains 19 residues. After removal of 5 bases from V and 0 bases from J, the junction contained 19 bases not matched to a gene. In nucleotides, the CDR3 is TGTGCCAGCAGCCTAGAACGGAGACGAGGACAGGCGAACTCCTACGAGCAGTACTTC. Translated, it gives CASSLERRRGQANSYEQYF.

Here the CDR3 DNA reads TGTGCCAGCAGCTTAGGGTCCACAAGCGGGGCGACCTACGAGCAGTACTTC. This encodes CASSLGSTSGATYEQYF. V and J are TRBV7-9 and TRBJ2-7; TRBD2 aligns across 7 bases. The CDR3 spans 17 residues. V shed 1 base and J 2 bases; nucleotides not matched to a gene: 11. CDR1 and CDR2 from the germline V gene are SEHNR and FQNEAQ (reference sequence).

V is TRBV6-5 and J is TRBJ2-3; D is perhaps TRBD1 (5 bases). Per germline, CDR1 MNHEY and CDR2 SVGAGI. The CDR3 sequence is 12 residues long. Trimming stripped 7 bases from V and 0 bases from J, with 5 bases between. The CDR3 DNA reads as TGTGCCAGCAAGGGGAGCACAGATACGCAGTATTTT. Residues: CASKGSTDTQYF.

CDR3 coding DNA: TGTGCCAGCAGCTTAGAGGGTTTTGGTCGTGAAAAACTGTTTTTT. Translation gives CASSLEGFGREKLFF. V gene TRBV7-9 combines with J gene TRBJ1-4, with no clear D. Trimming took off 1 base at V and 7 bases at J, with 13 bases between the two ends. The germline CDR1 and CDR2 sequences are SEHNR and FQNEAQ (reference sequence). The CDR3 consists of 15 residues.

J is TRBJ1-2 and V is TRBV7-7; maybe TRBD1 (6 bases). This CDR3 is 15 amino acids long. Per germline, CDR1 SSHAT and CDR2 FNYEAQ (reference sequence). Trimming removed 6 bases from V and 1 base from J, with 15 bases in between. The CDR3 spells CASSPLQGLNYGYTF. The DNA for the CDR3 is TGTGCCAGCAGTCCACTACAGGGACTTAACTATGGCTACACCTTC.

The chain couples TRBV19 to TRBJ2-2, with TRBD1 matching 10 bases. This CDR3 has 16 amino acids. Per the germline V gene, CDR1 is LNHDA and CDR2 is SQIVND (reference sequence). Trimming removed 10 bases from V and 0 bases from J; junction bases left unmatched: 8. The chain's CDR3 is CATTNGQGANTGELFF. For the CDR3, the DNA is TGTGCCACCACTAACGGACAGGGGGCGAACACCGGGGAGCTGTTTTTT. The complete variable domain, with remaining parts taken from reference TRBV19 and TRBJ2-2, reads DGGITQSPKYLFRKEGQNVTLSCEQNLNHDAMYWYRQDPGQGLRLIYYSQIVNDFQKGDIAEGYSVSREKKESFPLTVTSAQKNPTAFYLCATTNGQGANTGELFFGEGSRLTVL.

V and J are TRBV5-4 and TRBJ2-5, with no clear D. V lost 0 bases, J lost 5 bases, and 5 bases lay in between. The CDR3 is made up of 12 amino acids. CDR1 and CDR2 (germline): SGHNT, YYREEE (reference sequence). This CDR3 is CASSLAPETQYF. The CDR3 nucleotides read TGTGCCAGCAGCTTGGCACCGGAGACCCAGTACTTC.